The clone carrying this TCR beta chain was recorded at least ten times. The antigen remains unidentified. This entry comes from a study of T-cell memory formation after mild COVID-19. Regarding the study as a whole: There was a balanced CD4/CD8 profile in clones contracting day 15 to 85, and later expanders leaned CD4+. Contracting CD4+ clones sat mainly in CM and EM; CD8+ in EMRA.

There are 15 residues in the CDR3. V lost 6 bases, J lost 4 bases, and 8 bases stayed unmatched. The germline V gene has CDR1 DFQATT and CDR2 SNEGSKA (reference sequence). TCR alpha and TCR beta cDNA libraries with sample barcodes and UMIs came from 5'RACE using constant-segment primers. TCRdb redid the calling of the 5' RACE reads with MiXCR, one entry per CDR3 protein. The repertoire holds about 150,000 distinct CDR3 sequences, with about 5.7% as singletons. The sample consisted of PBMCs or a T cell subset sorted from them (not recorded which). This TCR derives from an adult woman who had mild COVID-19 (a few samples of this study predate the infection). Cell type and time point are not known. The V call is TRBV20-1, the J call TRBJ2-1, with 11 bases lining up with TRBD2. In DNA form, the CDR3 reads TGCAGTGCGAGCCCACTAGCGGGAGAGTACAATGAGCAGTTCTTC. Protein: CSASPLAGEYNEQFF.